These 29 T cell receptor beta chains were all obtained from the same sample, sequenced in a study of blood T cell repertoires in COVID-19. The data were produced by immunoSEQ multiplex PCR, yet TCRdb's version contains in-frame clones alone and is incomplete. The table lists over 130,000 clones, approximately 88% of them singletons, with 28% in the top ten. The sample taken for sequencing was peripheral blood. The source is a human donor in a cohort sampled during active COVID-19.

The gene calls are TRBV19 and TRBJ2-2, with a tentative D call TRBD1 (6 bases). V lost 5 bases and J 4 bases, leaving 26 bases between the germline ends. The CDR3 extends over 19 amino acids. CDR1 is LNHDA and CDR2 is SQIVND in the germline V gene (reference sequence). CDR3 sequence (DNA): TGTGCCAGTAGTCCCGGTACCCAAAGGGGCCTCAGGGGCACCGGGGAGCTGTTTTTT. It translates to CASSPGTQRGLRGTGELFF.

V and J are TRBV2 and TRBJ1-2, with a weak D call TRBD1 (5 bases). The CDR3 covers 14 residues. Trimming left V 3 bases short and J 2 bases short, with 10 bases between. Per germline, CDR1 SNHLY and CDR2 FYNNEI. The CDR3 is CASSEDTWNYGYTF. The CDR3 DNA follows: TGTGCCAGCAGTGAGGACACTTGGAACTATGGCTACACCTTC. Together with reference TRBV2 and TRBJ1-2, the CDR3 gives the full variable domain: EPEVTQTPSHQVTQMGQEVILRCVPISNHLYFYWYRQILGQKVEFLVSFYNNEISEKSEIFDDQFSVERPDGSNFTLKIRSTKLEDSAMYFCASSEDTWNYGYTFGSGTRLTVV.

The V call is TRBV3-1 (or the pseudogene TRBV3-2), the J call TRBJ2-3, with D possibly being TRBD1 (6 bases). The CDR3 spans 18 residues. Germline V lookup: CDR1 LGHDT, CDR2 YNNKEL (reference sequence). Trimming shortened V by 1 base and J by 5 bases, and 22 bases separated the two germline ends. CDR3 loop: CASSQVSPDQEGGDTQYF. Written as DNA, the CDR3 is TGTGCCAGCAGCCAAGTAAGTCCGGACCAGGAAGGGGGAGATACGCAGTATTTT.

This rearrangement joins TRBV5-6 to TRBJ2-3; 7 nucleotides agree with TRBD2. The CDR3 runs to 16 residues. Germline CDR1 is SGHDT and CDR2 is YYEEEE. The trim removed 5 bases at V and 2 bases at J, leaving 11 bases unmatched. The CDR3 protein is CASSQLEAGVTDTQYF. CDR3 DNA sequence: TGTGCCAGCAGTCAGTTAGAGGCGGGGGTCACAGATACGCAGTATTTT.

The CDR3 reads CATSSRLAGVSYNEQFF. For the CDR3, the DNA is TGTGCCACCAGCAGTCGACTAGCGGGGGTATCCTACAATGAGCAGTTCTTC. The rearrangement links TRBV15 to TRBJ2-1; 12 bases align to TRBD2. The CDR3 loop spans 17 amino acids. Germline lookup yields CDR1 LNHNV and CDR2 YYDKDF (reference sequence). The junction had 4 bases not matched to a gene; V was cut back by 3 bases and J by 1 base.

The chain recombines TRBV5-5 with TRBJ1-1; unclear D gene. The CDR3 runs 13 residues. Per germline, CDR1 SGHKS and CDR2 YYEKEE (reference sequence). The V end lost 0 bases, the J end lost 4 bases, and 7 bases lay between the germline ends. CDR3: CASSLGEGTEAFF. DNA of the CDR3: TGTGCCAGCAGCTTGGGGGAGGGCACTGAAGCTTTCTTT.

V gene TRBV30 combines with J gene TRBJ1-2; D may be TRBD1 (5 bases). Germline values: CDR1 GTSNPN, CDR2 SVGIG (reference sequence). Trimming cost V 4 bases and J 4 bases, with 7 bases left between them. The CDR3 runs 11 residues. The CDR3 DNA reads TGTGCCTGGAACAGGCTCTATGGCTACACCTTC. It translates to CAWNRLYGYTF.

The chain employs TRBV18 and TRBJ1-6, with 8 bases that match TRBD1. Germline values: CDR1 KGHSH, CDR2 LQKENI. The CDR3 sequence is 14 residues long. The V and J ends lost 3 bases and 9 bases, in that order; junction bases with no gene match: 4. In nucleotides, the CDR3 is TGTGCCAGCTCACCCAGGGGGCCGTTTTCACCCCTCCACTTT. Its translation is CASSPRGPFSPLHF.

The rearrangement joins TRBV19 to TRBJ1-1; TRBD1 matches 10 bases. This CDR3 contains 15 residues. CDR1 is LNHDA and CDR2 is SQIVND in the germline V gene (reference sequence). V gave up 6 bases and J gave up 3 bases; unmatched junction bases: 7. The CDR3 spells CASRGKGQGYTEAFF. The CDR3 nucleotides read TGTGCCAGTAGGGGGAAGGGACAGGGGTACACTGAAGCTTTCTTT.

The chain links TRBV7-9 to TRBJ2-7; possible D gene TRBD1, 6 bases. V dropped 4 bases and J dropped 5 bases, with 12 bases sitting between them. This CDR3 has 13 residues. CDR1 is SEHNR, CDR2 FQNEAQ, per germline (reference sequence). The CDR3 is CASSYSGVHEQYF. Written as DNA, the CDR3 is TGTGCCAGCAGCTACTCAGGGGTACACGAGCAGTACTTC.

This chain connects TRBV11-2 to TRBJ2-1, with 12 bases that match TRBD2. J gave up 4 bases and V 1 base, and 11 bases lay outside the gene matches. The germline CDR1 and CDR2 sequences are SGHAT and FQNNGV. The CDR3 totals 19 residues. For the CDR3, the DNA is TGTGCCAGCAGCTTAGGGGGACTAGCGGGCCTAGGTGGGTACAATGAGCAGTTCTTC. This translates into CASSLGGLAGLGGYNEQFF.

This rearrangement joins TRBV4-1 to TRBJ1-5, with TRBD1 identical over 11 bases. The CDR3 is 17 amino acids. CDR1 MGHRA and CDR2 YSYEKL come from the germline V gene. Trimming at V came to 6 bases and at J to 5 bases, leaving 12 bases not matched to a gene. The CDR3 DNA sequence: TGCGCCAGCAGGGAGCGGACAGGGGGCCAGTTGGATCAGCCCCAGCATTTT. It specifies CASRERTGGQLDQPQHF.

The V and J genes are TRBV19 and TRBJ1-2; possible D gene TRBD1, 5 bases. Looked up from germline, CDR1 is LNHDA and CDR2 is SQIVND (reference sequence). CDR3 length equals 16 residues. V dropped 2 bases and J dropped 1 base, with 14 bases sitting between them. The DNA for the CDR3 is TGTGCCAGTAGTATATCCCATGGGCAGGGTAACTATGGCTACACCTTC. It yields the protein CASSISHGQGNYGYTF.

J is TRBJ2-2 and V is TRBV9; no clear D. V lost 3 bases to trimming and J lost 3 bases, with 3 bases between them. From germline, CDR1 is SGDLS and CDR2 YYNGEE. This CDR3 is 12 amino acids long. The CDR3: CASSAYTGELFF. The CDR3 DNA sequence: TGTGCCAGCAGCGCTTACACCGGGGAGCTGTTTTTT.

The gene calls are TRBV3-1 (or the pseudogene TRBV3-2) and TRBJ1-2; 10 nucleotides match TRBD1. From germline, CDR1 is LGHDT and CDR2 YNNKEL (reference sequence). CDR3 length: 16 amino acids. Trimming cost V 3 bases and J 8 bases; bases outside gene matches: 12. The chain's CDR3 is CASSHFGGQGLRGYTF. CDR3 in DNA: TGTGCCAGCAGCCACTTTGGGGGACAGGGGCTACGAGGCTACACCTTC.

The rearrangement links TRBV15 to TRBJ1-3, with 7 bases that match TRBD1. This CDR3 has 17 amino acids. The V segment lost 2 bases and the J segment 0 bases; nucleotides outside the gene matches: 7. Germline CDR1 reads LNHNV; CDR2 reads YYDKDF (reference sequence). As DNA, the CDR3 is TGTGCCACCAGCAGACCGGGACAGATTCGCTCTGGAAACACCATATATTTT. Translated, it gives CATSRPGQIRSGNTIYF.

This clone was observed once. The gene calls are TRBV7-9 and TRBJ2-7, with D possibly being TRBD1 (5 bases). CDR3 length equals 14 residues. Germline CDR1 is SEHNR and CDR2 is FQNEAQ (reference sequence). V was shortened by 5 bases and J by 5 bases, with 16 bases between the two germline ends. For the CDR3, the DNA is TGTGCCAGCAGCAGTCAGGGCCAAAGGAACGAGCAGTACTTC. Protein product: CASSSQGQRNEQYF. Full variable domain (missing parts from reference TRBV7-9 and TRBJ2-7): DTGVSQNPRHKITKRGQNVTFRCDPISEHNRLYWYRQTLGQGPEFLTYFQNEAQLEKSRLLSDRFSAERPKGSFSTLEIQRTEQGDSAMYLCASSSQGQRNEQYFGPGTRLTVT.

The chain joins TRBV7-2 to TRBJ1-1; no firm D call. The germline CDR1 and CDR2 sequences are SGHTA and FQGNSA. The ends were cut back, 3 bases at V and 4 bases at J, with 12 bases in the middle. CDR3 length: 14 amino acids. The CDR3 loop reads CASSFGTPGTEAFF. CDR3 nucleotide sequence: TGTGCCAGCAGCTTCGGCACCCCGGGCACTGAAGCTTTCTTT.

This clone has just one count. V usage is TRBV10-3 and J usage is TRBJ1-6; possibly TRBD1 for D (6 bases). The CDR3 length is 15 residues. V dropped 6 bases and J dropped 4 bases, with 13 bases sitting between them. CDR1 is ENHRY, CDR2 SYGVKD, per germline. CDR3 region: CAIRQGSPYNSPLHF. The CDR3 nucleotides read TGTGCCATCAGACAGGGTTCTCCTTATAATTCACCCCTCCACTTT.

This clone was found once. The V and J genes are TRBV30 and TRBJ2-5; D gene ambiguous. Trimming cost V 1 base and J 7 bases, with 13 bases left between them. Germline V lookup: CDR1 GTSNPN, CDR2 SVGIG (reference sequence). The CDR3 length is 13 residues. For the CDR3, the DNA is TGTGCCTGGAGTGAGTCCCAGGCAAGGACCCAGTACTTC. Its protein is CAWSESQARTQYF.

The chain carries TRBV5-4 and TRBJ1-6; maybe TRBD1 (5 bases). CDR1 is SGHNT and CDR2 is YYREEE in the germline V gene (reference sequence). The CDR3 runs to 17 residues. V shed 0 bases and J shed 0 bases, with 10 bases lying between them. CDR3: CASSLDGGRSYNSPLHF. CDR3 nucleotides: TGTGCCAGCAGCTTGGACGGGGGTCGCTCCTATAATTCACCCCTCCACTTT.

This clone was seen a single time. This chain uses TRBV30 with TRBJ2-1, with a weak D call TRBD2 (5 bases). This CDR3 has 15 residues. The V end was cut by 5 bases, the J end by 0 bases, with 14 bases between. Per the germline V gene, CDR1 is GTSNPN and CDR2 is SVGIG (reference sequence). The DNA for the CDR3 is TGTGCCTGGGTCGAGGGCACCCTCTCCTACAATGAGCAGTTCTTC. The encoded protein is CAWVEGTLSYNEQFF.

The rearrangement links TRBV13 to TRBJ1-6; TRBD1 aligns across 8 bases. This CDR3 comprises 15 residues. Germline CDR1 reads PRHDT; CDR2 reads FYEKMQ (reference sequence). Trimming at V came to 5 bases and at J to 6 bases, leaving 6 bases not matched to a gene. The CDR3 protein is CASSPTGDSNSPLHF. The CDR3 DNA reads as TGTGCCAGCAGCCCGACAGGGGATAGTAATTCACCCCTCCACTTT.

The rearrangement uses TRBV12-3 or TRBV12-4 and TRBJ1-5; possibly TRBD1 for D (5 bases). V was pared by 6 bases and J by 3 bases, with 9 bases between. The CDR3 runs 13 residues. The CDR3 DNA reads TGTGCCAGCAGGTTGGGGCTCAATCAGCCCCAGCATTTT. It encodes CASRLGLNQPQHF.

The sample holds a few counts of this clone. The chain has TRBV9 and TRBJ1-5; no clear D. Germline V gene data show CDR1 as SGDLS and CDR2 as YYNGEE. Deletions cut 0 bases from V and 4 bases from J, with 11 bases between. CDR3 length: 15 residues. CDR3 in amino acids: CASSVEAGRNQPQHF. The CDR3 DNA is TGTGCCAGCAGCGTAGAGGCAGGCAGAAATCAGCCCCAGCATTTT.

V usage is TRBV27 and J usage is TRBJ2-7; no clear D gene. V lost 2 bases and J 2 bases, leaving 10 bases between the germline ends. The V gene's germline CDR1 is MNHEY and CDR2 SMNVEV (reference sequence). This CDR3 is 14 amino acids long. The CDR3 coding sequence is TGTGCCAGCAGTTTAGGTGCAGGTCCCTACGAGCAGTACTTC. Its protein is CASSLGAGPYEQYF.

This clone was seen once. V gene TRBV4-3 combines with J gene TRBJ1-1; 8 bases match TRBD1. The CDR3 length is 14 residues. The germline gives CDR1 LGHNA, CDR2 YSLEER. Germline trimming cut 1 base from V and 5 bases from J; bases unmatched to any gene: 3. The CDR3 DNA sequence: TGCGCCAGCAGCCAAGTTCAGGGGGCAACTGAAGCTTTCTTT. This sequence encodes CASSQVQGATEAFF.

The chain uses TRBV11-2 and TRBJ2-3, with TRBD2 matching 12 bases. The CDR3 runs to 17 residues. V lost 5 bases and J lost 5; bases outside the gene matches: 11. Germline V gene lookup returns CDR1 SGHAT and CDR2 FQNNGV. The CDR3 DNA is TGTGCCAGCAGCCCCGGGCAGACTAGCGGGGGTCAAGATACGCAGTATTTT. It is translated as CASSPGQTSGGQDTQYF.

V is TRBV7-2 and J is TRBJ2-7; 8 bases fit TRBD2. CDR3 size: 16 residues. Losses at the gene ends were 5 bases for V and 5 bases for J; bases not matched to a gene: 14. Per germline, CDR1 SGHTA and CDR2 FQGNSA. CDR3 sequence (DNA): TGTGCCAGCAGCCCGAACTGGGGGAGCGGGGGAAACGAGCAGTACTTC. This gives the protein CASSPNWGSGGNEQYF. The full variable domain, its missing parts supplied by reference TRBV7-2 and TRBJ2-7, is GAGVSQSPSNKVTEKGKDVELRCDPISGHTALYWYRQSLGQGLEFLIYFQGNSAPDKSGLPSDRFSAERTGGSVSTLTIQRTQQEDSAVYLCASSPNWGSGGNEQYFGPGTRLTVT.